Following are 19 T cell receptor beta chains from one sample sequenced in a study of cytomegalovirus exposure and HLA in healthy donors. The study ran its PCR with 60 Vbeta and 13 Jbeta primers. TCRdb keeps only in-frame clones here, not all; method: immunoSEQ multiplex PCR. The data show more than 85,000 clones, about three quarters seen once. Sequencing was performed on PBMCs. Receptors originate from a man aged 30-40 years in good health and CMV-seropositive.

The chain is built from TRBV28 and TRBJ1-6; TRBD1 matches at 11 bases. The germline CDR1 and CDR2 sequences are MDHEN and SYDVKM. V lost 6 bases and J lost 4; bases outside the gene matches: 8. The CDR3 runs to 17 residues. The CDR3 spells CASRIGTGGTYNSPLHF. In DNA, the CDR3 is TGTGCCAGCAGGATTGGGACAGGGGGGACGTATAATTCACCCCTCCACTTT.

This clone was counted a single time. This chain connects TRBV12-5 to TRBJ2-3; TRBD1 matches at 10 bases. CDR1 LGHNT and CDR2 FRNRAP come from the germline V gene. J was trimmed by 6 bases and V by 2 bases; bases with no gene match: 8. This CDR3 comprises 16 residues. Written as DNA, the CDR3 is TGTGCTAGTGGTTTGCCACCGGGACAGGGGTCCGATACGCAGTATTTT. Encoded protein: CASGLPPGQGSDTQYF.

The chain employs TRBV7-3 and TRBJ2-1; D may be TRBD1 (5 bases). Deletions cut 5 bases from V and 4 bases from J, with 21 bases between. The germline gives CDR1 SGHTA, CDR2 FQGTGA. The CDR3 has 17 residues. The DNA for the CDR3 is TGTGCCAGCAGCGCGAGTAAGGGGTTTGAACAGTACAATGAGCAGTTCTTC. Its translation is CASSASKGFEQYNEQFF.

The genes are TRBV27 and TRBJ2-1; 14 nucleotides match TRBD2. The CDR3 is 16 residues long. CDR1 is MNHEY, CDR2 SMNVEV, per germline (reference sequence). V lost 5 bases and J lost 5; bases outside the gene matches: 5. CDR3 sequence (DNA): TGTGCCAGCAGTGGACTAGCGGGGGGCCCACACAATGAGCAGTTCTTC. It translates to CASSGLAGGPHNEQFF.

This clone has more than one count but fewer than ten. This chain links TRBV6-5 with TRBJ2-5; D unresolved. The J call is uncertain, as TRBJ2-7 better fits the DNA end. There are 13 residues in the CDR3. Per the germline V gene, CDR1 is MNHEY and CDR2 is SVGAGI. The CDR3 sequence is CASIRDTTYEQYF. The DNA for the CDR3 is TGTGCCAGCATACGAGACACCACCTACGAGCAGTACTTC.

This chain links TRBV7-9 with TRBJ2-3; TRBD2 aligns across 14 bases. Trimming at V came to 5 bases and at J to 5 bases, leaving 3 bases not matched to a gene. The CDR3 is 15 residues long. CDR1 and CDR2 from the germline V gene are SEHNR and FQNEAQ (reference sequence). CDR3 protein: CASSPGTSGRDTQYF. The CDR3 bases are TGTGCCAGCAGCCCCGGGACTAGCGGGAGAGATACGCAGTATTTT.

The rearrangement uses TRBV9 and TRBJ1-6; possibly TRBD1 for D (5 bases). V lost 0 bases to trimming and J lost 9 bases, with 10 bases between them. This CDR3 contains 14 residues. The germline gives CDR1 SGDLS, CDR2 YYNGEE. The DNA for the CDR3 is TGTGCCAGCAGCGTAGAAGGGGTGGGTTCACCCCTCCACTTT. Translated: CASSVEGVGSPLHF.

The genes are TRBV2 and TRBJ1-6; D remains unclear. The germline gives CDR1 SNHLY, CDR2 FYNNEI. The CDR3 contains 16 residues. V was pared by 3 bases and J by 7 bases, with 16 bases between. The DNA for the CDR3 is TGTGCCAGCAGTGATCGGGATCTAACTTGGAATTCACCCCTCCACTTT. Protein product: CASSDRDLTWNSPLHF.

The CDR3 DNA sequence: TGTGCCAGCAGCCCTTCTGGAGCTTTGGAGACCCAGTACTTC. It translates to CASSPSGALETQYF. V usage is TRBV9 and J usage is TRBJ2-5; D is unresolved. CDR1 is SGDLS, CDR2 YYNGEE, per germline. CDR3 length: 14 residues. The V gene lost 4 bases and the J gene lost 5 bases, with 15 bases spanning the gap.

This chain uses TRBV5-5 with TRBJ1-1; perhaps TRBD1 as D (6 bases). The CDR3 runs 14 residues. Per germline, CDR1 SGHKS and CDR2 YYEKEE (reference sequence). V lost 4 bases to trimming and J lost 5 bases, with 15 bases between them. This chain's CDR3 is CASSHLQGNTEAFF. The DNA of the CDR3 is TGTGCCAGCAGCCATTTACAGGGAAATACTGAAGCTTTCTTT.

J is TRBJ2-7 and V is TRBV5-1; 9 bases map to TRBD2. The germline CDR1 and CDR2 sequences are SGHRS and YFSETQ. Unmatched junction bases numbered 0, after V lost 0 bases and J lost 2 bases. This CDR3 is 14 amino acids long. CDR3 sequence: CASSLASGAYEQYF. The DNA for the CDR3 is TGCGCCAGCAGCTTGGCTAGCGGGGCCTACGAGCAGTACTTC. Combining the CDR3 with reference TRBV5-1 and TRBJ2-7 gives the whole variable domain KAGVTQTPRYLIKTRGQQVTLSCSPISGHRSVSWYQQTPGQGLQFLFEYFSETQRNKGNFPGRFSGRQFSNSRSEMNVSTLELGDSALYLCASSLASGAYEQYFGPGTRLTVT.

The chain employs TRBV19 and TRBJ1-1, with 7 bases lining up with TRBD1. The CDR3 extends over 15 amino acids. With 3 bases clipped from V and 1 base from J, the junction kept 5 bases outside the gene matches. Looked up from germline, CDR1 is LNHDA and CDR2 is SQIVND (reference sequence). CDR3 in DNA: TGTGCCAGTAGTATTGGGTCAGGGGGGAACACTGAAGCTTTCTTT. Its translation is CASSIGSGGNTEAFF.

This chain joins TRBV30 and TRBJ1-2; D is undetermined. CDR1 and CDR2 (germline): GTSNPN, SVGIG (reference sequence). V lost 0 bases and J 7 bases, leaving 6 bases between the germline ends. The CDR3 runs to 11 residues. The CDR3 DNA reads as TGTGCCTGGAGTGTCTACGGTGGCTACACCTTC. Protein sequence: CAWSVYGGYTF.

This rearrangement joins TRBV29-1 to TRBJ2-2, with D possibly matching TRBD1 (6 bases). The CDR3 runs 16 residues. V lost 7 bases, J lost 5 bases, and 23 bases lay in between. Germline CDR1 and CDR2: SQVTM and ANQGSEA. The CDR3 sequence is CSATNRAFLWTGELFF. The DNA for the CDR3 is TGCAGCGCAACCAACAGGGCTTTCCTCTGGACCGGGGAGCTGTTTTTT.

CDR3 region: CASSEIGPSGEKLFF. Here the CDR3 DNA reads TGTGCCAGCAGCGAAATCGGTCCTTCGGGGGAAAAACTGTTTTTT. V and J are TRBV28 and TRBJ1-4; D gene ambiguous. V was pared by 6 bases and J by 8 bases, with 19 bases between. Germline V CDR1 and CDR2: MDHEN, SYDVKM. This CDR3 is built from 15 residues.

The rearrangement links TRBV11-3 to TRBJ2-3; perhaps TRBD1 as D (6 bases). Germline CDR1 reads SGHNT; CDR2 reads YENEEA. This CDR3 is 15 amino acids long. V lost 5 bases and J lost 3, with 15 bases in between. The CDR3 DNA reads TGTGCCAGCAGCCTCCGGGACAAGGGAACAGATACGCAGTATTTT. Its protein is CASSLRDKGTDTQYF.

This rearrangement joins TRBV5-6 to TRBJ1-2, with D unclear. Germline CDR1 is SGHDT and CDR2 is YYEEEE. This CDR3 has 12 residues. Trimming left V 2 bases short and J 9 bases short, with 11 bases between. The CDR3 nucleotides read TGTGCCAGCAGCTTCGCGGCAGCCCGCTACACCTTC. It encodes CASSFAAARYTF.

The gene calls are TRBV4-2 and TRBJ1-6; 7 bases agree with TRBD1. The length of the CDR3 is 14 residues. Per germline, CDR1 LGHNA and CDR2 YNFKEQ. Trimming took 3 bases from V and 13 from J; bases not matched to a gene: 9. CDR3 protein: CASSHGTETPPLHF. The CDR3 bases are TGTGCCAGCAGCCATGGGACAGAGACCCCCCCCCTCCACTTT.

This rearrangement joins TRBV29-1 to TRBJ1-2; a possible D gene is TRBD1 (6 bases). This CDR3 is 14 amino acids long. Trimming stripped 6 bases from V and 4 bases from J, with 18 bases between. Germline values: CDR1 SQVTM, CDR2 ANQGSEA. The CDR3 loop reads CSVPGRRGGYGYTF. The CDR3 DNA sequence: TGCAGCGTCCCCGGGCGAAGGGGGGGCTATGGCTACACCTTC.